The 20 T cell receptor beta chains listed next were all sequenced from one sample in a study of cytomegalovirus exposure and HLA in healthy donors. The PCR made use of 60 Vbeta and 13 Jbeta primers. Here immunoSEQ multiplex PCR was the method, and the copy in TCRdb shows in-frame clones only, minus some. The sample carries 150,000 or so clones, 70% to 80% recorded once. The material sequenced was PBMCs. Receptors originate from a man aged 25 to 45 in good health and CMV-seropositive.

The chain links TRBV28 to TRBJ1-4; tentative D call: TRBD1 (6 bases). The CDR3 has 17 residues. The V gene's germline CDR1 is MDHEN and CDR2 SYDVKM. Trimming cost V 6 bases and J 0 bases, with 17 bases left between them. This CDR3 reads CASSSPTGLATNEKLFF. DNA of the CDR3: TGTGCCAGCAGCTCTCCCACAGGGTTAGCAACTAATGAAAAACTGTTTTTT.

This chain connects TRBV4-1 to TRBJ2-1, with 8 nucleotides matching TRBD2. The trim removed 4 bases at V and 10 bases at J, leaving 6 bases unmatched. The CDR3 extends over 13 amino acids. Germline V lookup: CDR1 MGHRA, CDR2 YSYEKL. DNA of the CDR3: TGCGCCAGCAGCCCCCAGGTAGCGGGAGAGCAGTTCTTC. This sequence encodes CASSPQVAGEQFF.

The chain uses TRBV27 and TRBJ1-2, with 10 bases fitting TRBD1. J lost 8 bases, V lost 0 bases, and 6 bases had no gene match. Germline lookup yields CDR1 MNHEY and CDR2 SMNVEV (reference sequence). This CDR3 contains 15 residues. CDR3 in DNA: TGTGCCAGCAGTTTATCGGGACAGGGGACCTCAGGCTACACCTTC. It is translated as CASSLSGQGTSGYTF.

Only one count was recorded for this clone. The junction and the germline gene differ at one end; a read error may be behind it. The chain carries TRBV7-9 and TRBJ2-5, with a weak D call TRBD1 (5 bases). The CDR3 loop spans 15 amino acids. CDR1 and CDR2 from the germline V gene are SEHNR and FQNEAQ (reference sequence). The CDR3 coding sequence is TGTTCCAGCAGCTTAGTCCTAGTAAGGGGAGAGACCCAGTACTTC. Amino acids: CSSSLVLVRGETQYF.

The chain has TRBV7-9 and TRBJ2-7; 14 bases match TRBD2. Per the germline V gene, CDR1 is SEHNR and CDR2 is FQNEAQ (reference sequence). The CDR3 covers 17 residues. V lost 1 base to trimming and J lost 4 bases; unmatched junction nucleotides: 6. The DNA of the CDR3 is TGTGCCAGCAGCTTAGATTCGGGACTAGCGGGAGATTACGAGCAGTACTTC. Translated: CASSLDSGLAGDYEQYF.

The gene calls are TRBV28 and TRBJ2-7; TRBD2 is a possible D gene (6 bases). Trimming removed 3 bases at V and 6 bases at J, with 15 bases between. Germline CDR1 is MDHEN and CDR2 is SYDVKM. The CDR3 runs to 14 residues. CDR3 region: CASSFGGSVGEQYF. The DNA of the CDR3 is TGTGCCAGCAGTTTTGGAGGGTCTGTGGGCGAGCAGTACTTC.

This clone was recorded once. J is TRBJ1-5 and V is TRBV6-1, with 8 bases that match TRBD1. The V gene's germline CDR1 is MNHNS and CDR2 SASEGT. The CDR3 extends over 15 amino acids. The V segment lost 8 bases and the J segment 3 bases; nucleotides outside the gene matches: 9. This CDR3 is CASGHGQGDNQPQHF. CDR3 sequence (DNA): TGTGCCAGCGGCCACGGACAGGGAGACAATCAGCCCCAGCATTTT.

The chain carries TRBV5-1 and TRBJ1-2; 8 bases are shared with TRBD1. Germline-derived CDR1 and CDR2 are SGHRS and YFSETQ. V lost 5 bases, J lost 3 bases, and 6 bases stayed unmatched. This CDR3 is built from 14 residues. CDR3 DNA sequence: TGCGCCAGCAGTCCCCAGGGGGCCTACTATGGCTACACCTTC. Translation gives CASSPQGAYYGYTF.

The CDR3 spells CSVVGAMNTEAFF. The DNA for the CDR3 is TGCAGCGTTGTTGGGGCTATGAACACTGAAGCTTTCTTT. The rearrangement uses TRBV29-1 and TRBJ1-1; tentative D call: TRBD1 (5 bases). Germline-derived CDR1 and CDR2 are SQVTM and ANQGSEA. This CDR3 contains 13 residues. The V end lost 4 bases, the J end lost 0 bases, and 9 bases lay between the germline ends.

This sequence joins TRBV5-1 and TRBJ2-3, with 9 bases aligning to TRBD2. Germline lookup yields CDR1 SGHRS and CDR2 YFSETQ. The CDR3 runs 16 residues. V was clipped by 0 bases and J by 6 bases; unmatched bases: 8. CDR3 sequence reads: CASSLEGSGSSDTQYF. Written as DNA, the CDR3 is TGCGCCAGCAGCTTGGAGGGTAGCGGGAGTTCCGATACGCAGTATTTT.

This clone was counted between two and nine times. The same CDR3 also results from other DNA sequences found in this sample. The rearrangement uses TRBV6-5 and TRBJ1-5, with TRBD1 matching over 7 bases. This CDR3 region has 14 residues. Germline-derived CDR1 and CDR2 are MNHEY and SVGAGI. The V gene end was trimmed by 4 bases and the J gene end by 2 bases; junction bases not matched to a gene: 2. CDR3 in amino acids: CASSSTGGNQPQHF. Written as DNA, the CDR3 is TGTGCCAGCAGTTCAACAGGGGGCAATCAGCCCCAGCATTTT.

V gene TRBV9 combines with J gene TRBJ1-2, with D hard to call. The CDR3 loop spans 18 amino acids. Trimming took off 3 bases at V and 7 bases at J, with 28 bases between the two ends. Germline loops: CDR1 SGDLS, CDR2 YYNGEE. CDR3 residues: CASSAPLGDGVVVGGYTF. CDR3 coding DNA: TGTGCCAGCAGCGCCCCCCTAGGCGACGGGGTGGTAGTCGGTGGCTACACCTTC.

This rearrangement joins TRBV5-1 to TRBJ2-5; perhaps TRBD1 as D (8 bases). The CDR3 has 14 amino acids. Deletions cut 4 bases from V and 4 bases from J, with 14 bases between. CDR1 and CDR2 from the germline V gene are SGHRS and YFSETQ. The CDR3 DNA reads TGCGCCAGCAGCACGAGCGGGACAGGAGAGACCCAGTACTTC. Its translation: CASSTSGTGETQYF.

In this sample, this clone turned up once. The rearrangement joins TRBV5-4 to TRBJ1-4; 7 positions match TRBD1. V trimming: 3 bases; J trimming: 4 bases; junction bases outside the gene matches: 3. Germline values: CDR1 SGHNT, CDR2 YYREEE (reference sequence). The CDR3 extends over 14 amino acids. The CDR3 loop reads CASSSDRVNEKLFF. The CDR3 bases are TGTGCCAGCAGCTCCGACAGGGTTAATGAAAAACTGTTTTTT.

This clone was counted a single time. V and J are TRBV7-6 and TRBJ2-2; 12 bases are shared with TRBD2. Germline CDR1 and CDR2: SGHVS and FNYEAQ. The trim removed 4 bases at V and 6 bases at J, leaving 15 bases unmatched. This CDR3 region has 19 residues. The CDR3 loop reads CASSSLPLAGGPGAGELFF. The CDR3 nucleotides read TGTGCCAGCAGCTCTCTACCCCTAGCGGGAGGGCCGGGGGCCGGGGAGCTGTTTTTT.

In DNA form, the CDR3 reads TGTGCCAGCAGCGCAAACCCCCGGGACTCTGAGCAGTACTTC. This gives the protein CASSANPRDSEQYF. This chain uses TRBV9 with TRBJ2-7; D may be TRBD2 (6 bases). Germline lookup yields CDR1 SGDLS and CDR2 YYNGEE. Trimming pared 3 bases from V and 7 bases from J, leaving 17 bases between. The CDR3 sequence is 14 residues long.

This clone was seen only once. CDR3 DNA sequence: TGCGCCAGCAGCTTGGATGTCAGGGGCAACTATGGCTACACCTTC. This gives the protein CASSLDVRGNYGYTF. The chain recombines TRBV5-1 with TRBJ1-2; tentative D call: TRBD1 (6 bases). The CDR3 has 15 residues. Trimming left V 0 bases short and J 2 bases short, with 11 bases between. CDR1 is SGHRS and CDR2 is YFSETQ in the germline V gene.

The chain employs TRBV28 and TRBJ2-3; no definite D call. V lost 8 bases, J lost 5 bases, and 11 bases lay in between. CDR1 and CDR2 (germline): MDHEN, SYDVKM. The CDR3 is 12 amino acids. CDR3 nucleotide sequence: TGTGCCAGCCGATTCGGTGGAGATACGCAGTATTTT. It specifies CASRFGGDTQYF.

The chain carries TRBV15 and TRBJ1-1, with D perhaps TRBD1 (6 bases). Germline CDR1 LNHNV, CDR2 YYDKDF (reference sequence). V shed 4 bases and J shed 3 bases, with 9 bases lying between them. The CDR3 has 13 residues. Written as DNA, the CDR3 is TGTGCCACCAGCAAAGGGGGTTACACTGAAGCTTTCTTT. Amino acids: CATSKGGYTEAFF.

The V gene is TRBV7-9, the J gene TRBJ1-1, with TRBD1 as a possible D gene (5 bases). Trimming shortened V by 1 base and J by 11 bases, and 23 bases separated the two germline ends. The CDR3 loop spans 16 amino acids. Germline CDR1 is SEHNR and CDR2 is FQNEAQ (reference sequence). The CDR3 sequence is CASSLDGLVGGWGAFF. The CDR3 bases are TGTGCCAGCAGCTTAGACGGGTTGGTCGGAGGGTGGGGGGCTTTCTTT.